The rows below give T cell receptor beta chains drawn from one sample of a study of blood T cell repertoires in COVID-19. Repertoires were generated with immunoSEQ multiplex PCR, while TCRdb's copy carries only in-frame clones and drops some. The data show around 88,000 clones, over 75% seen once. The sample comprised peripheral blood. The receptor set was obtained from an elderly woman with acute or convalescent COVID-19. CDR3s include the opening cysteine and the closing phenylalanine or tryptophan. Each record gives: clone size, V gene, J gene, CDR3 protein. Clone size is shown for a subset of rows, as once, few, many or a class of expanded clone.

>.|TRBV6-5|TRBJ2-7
CASSQNSYEQYF
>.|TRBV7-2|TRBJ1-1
CASSLTGKTEAFF
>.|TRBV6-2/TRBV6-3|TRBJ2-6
CASSFYGSGANVLTF
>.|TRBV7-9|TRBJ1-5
CASSPLASNQPQHF
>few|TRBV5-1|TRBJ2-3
CASRNAGGPSTDTQYF
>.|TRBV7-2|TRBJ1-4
CASSRGQGNEKLFF
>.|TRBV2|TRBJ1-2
CASSGRGYGYTF
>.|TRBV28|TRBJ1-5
CASSLDSSQTVGQPQHF
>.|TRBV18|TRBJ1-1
CASSPRSTNTEAFF
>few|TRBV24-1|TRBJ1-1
CATASAGLNTEAFF
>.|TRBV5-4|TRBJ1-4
CASSLDGANEKLFF
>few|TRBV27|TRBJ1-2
CASSFTGDYGYTF
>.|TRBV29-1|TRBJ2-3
CSVEVGGRDTQYF
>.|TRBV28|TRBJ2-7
CASSPGDRGRQYF
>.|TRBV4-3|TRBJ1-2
CASSQGTGVNYGYTF
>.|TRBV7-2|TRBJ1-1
CASSLYRDVTEAFF
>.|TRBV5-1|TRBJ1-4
CASSPTGEGGGKLFF
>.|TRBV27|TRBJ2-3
CASSWRGARTDTQYF
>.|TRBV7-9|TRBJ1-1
CASSSRVQNTEAFF
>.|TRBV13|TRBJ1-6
CASRKSAAPNSPLHF
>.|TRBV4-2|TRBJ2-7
CASSQGSGPYEQYF
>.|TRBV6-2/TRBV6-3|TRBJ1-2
CASSDGTGIFYGYTF